The rows below give T cell receptor beta chains drawn from one sample of a study of post-analysis software for immune sequencing data. TCRdb re-called the PCR reads through MiXCR, storing one row per CDR3 protein. The sample has about 820,000 distinct CDR3 sequences, roughly 50% seen once. Sequenced sample: blood. The receptors were gathered from a girl under 18 with multiple sclerosis. The CDR3 runs from the conserved cysteine through the conserved F or W. A D gene is named only where the DNA matches it firmly. Only part of the rows carry a size: once, few, many, or a class if the clone is expanded.

V gene: TRBV5-1
clone size: -
D gene: -
J gene: TRBJ2-1
CDR3 length: 13
CDR3 protein: CASSPQGPNEQFF
CDR3 DNA: TGCGCCAGCAGCCCCCAGGGCCCCAATGAGCAGTTCTTC

V gene: TRBV7-2
clone size: -
D gene: -
J gene: TRBJ1-1
CDR3 length: 15
CDR3 protein: CASSLVSDGNTEAFF
CDR3 DNA: TGTGCCAGCAGCTTAGTCAGCGACGGGAACACTGAAGCTTTCTTT

V gene: TRBV7-2
clone size: -
D gene: -
J gene: TRBJ2-7
CDR3 length: 14
CDR3 protein: CASSFLLGTVEQYF
CDR3 DNA: TGTGCCAGCAGCTTTCTTTTAGGGACGGTCGAGCAGTACTTC

V gene: TRBV5-1
clone size: -
D gene: -
J gene: TRBJ2-7
CDR3 length: 15
CDR3 protein: CASSLNVGQLGEQYF
CDR3 DNA: TGCGCCAGCAGCTTGAATGTGGGCCAGCTCGGGGAGCAGTACTTC

V gene: TRBV29-1
clone size: few
D gene: TRBD2
J gene: TRBJ2-1
CDR3 length: 19
CDR3 protein: CSVEDPSETSGSYYNEQFF
CDR3 DNA: TGCAGCGTTGAAGATCCGTCCGAGACTAGCGGGAGTTACTACAATGAGCAGTTCTTC

V gene: TRBV6-6
clone size: -
D gene: TRBD2
J gene: TRBJ2-7
CDR3 length: 13
CDR3 protein: CASSGLAGVEQYF
CDR3 DNA: TGTGCCAGTTCAGGACTAGCGGGAGTCGAGCAGTACTTC

V gene: TRBV12-3/TRBV12-4
clone size: -
D gene: -
J gene: TRBJ1-6
CDR3 length: 11
CDR3 protein: CASSLASPLHF
CDR3 DNA: TGTGCCAGCAGTTTAGCCTCACCCCTCCACTTT

V gene: TRBV4-2
clone size: few
D gene: TRBD1
J gene: TRBJ2-7
CDR3 length: 16
CDR3 protein: CASSHLDRGRTYEQYF
CDR3 DNA: TGTGCCAGCAGCCACCTGGACAGGGGAAGAACCTACGAGCAGTACTTC

V gene: TRBV12-3/TRBV12-4
clone size: few
D gene: -
J gene: TRBJ2-7
CDR3 length: 13
CDR3 protein: CASSFVQTYEQYF
CDR3 DNA: TGTGCCAGCAGTTTTGTGCAGACTTACGAGCAGTACTTC

V gene: TRBV9
clone size: -
D gene: TRBD2
J gene: TRBJ2-3
CDR3 length: 15
CDR3 protein: CASSPWTSGRDTQYF
CDR3 DNA: TGTGCCAGCAGCCCTTGGACTAGCGGGAGGGATACGCAGTATTTT

V gene: TRBV5-1
clone size: -
D gene: -
J gene: TRBJ1-1
CDR3 length: 15
CDR3 protein: CASSLNGEMNTEAFF
CDR3 DNA: TGCGCCAGCAGCTTGAATGGAGAGATGAACACTGAAGCTTTCTTT

V gene: TRBV7-9
clone size: -
D gene: -
J gene: TRBJ1-4
CDR3 length: 16
CDR3 protein: CASSFFTVGYNEKLFF
CDR3 DNA: TGTGCCAGCAGCTTTTTCACTGTGGGCTATAATGAAAAACTGTTTTTT

V gene: TRBV5-6
clone size: -
D gene: TRBD1
J gene: TRBJ1-4
CDR3 length: 14
CDR3 protein: CASSEQGIGEKLFF
CDR3 DNA: TGTGCCAGCAGCGAACAGGGGATCGGCGAAAAACTGTTTTTT

V gene: TRBV4-1
clone size: -
D gene: TRBD2
J gene: TRBJ2-1
CDR3 length: 20
CDR3 protein: CASSQEGPAGGHFLYNEQFF
CDR3 DNA: TGCGCCAGCAGCCAAGAAGGGCCAGCGGGGGGGCATTTTCTATACAATGAGCAGTTCTTC

V gene: TRBV4-2
clone size: -
D gene: TRBD1
J gene: TRBJ1-1
CDR3 length: 15
CDR3 protein: CASSQEITGGTEAFF
CDR3 DNA: TGTGCCAGCAGCCAAGAGATCACAGGGGGCACTGAAGCTTTCTTT

V gene: TRBV15
clone size: -
D gene: -
J gene: TRBJ2-7
CDR3 length: 14
CDR3 protein: CATSSRGGSYEQYF
CDR3 DNA: TGTGCCACCAGCAGTAGGGGTGGGTCCTACGAGCAGTACTTC

V gene: TRBV3-1
clone size: -
D gene: -
J gene: TRBJ2-1
CDR3 length: 16
CDR3 protein: CASSQVTIRGSNEQFF
CDR3 DNA: TGTGCCAGCAGCCAAGTGACCATCAGGGGTAGCAATGAGCAGTTCTTC

V gene: TRBV2
clone size: -
D gene: -
J gene: TRBJ2-7
CDR3 length: 14
CDR3 protein: CASSVETLSGEQYF
CDR3 DNA: TGTGCCAGCAGTGTAGAGACGTTATCAGGCGAGCAGTACTTC

V gene: TRBV9
clone size: few
D gene: TRBD2
J gene: TRBJ2-1
CDR3 length: 16
CDR3 protein: CASSARAGTSYNEQFF
CDR3 DNA: TGTGCCAGCAGCGCCAGAGCGGGGACTTCCTACAATGAGCAGTTCTTC

V gene: TRBV10-3
clone size: -
D gene: TRBD2
J gene: TRBJ2-7
CDR3 length: 13
CDR3 protein: CAIIGGRTGEQYF
CDR3 DNA: TGTGCCATCATCGGCGGGAGAACAGGCGAGCAGTACTTC

V gene: TRBV5-1
clone size: -
D gene: -
J gene: TRBJ1-1
CDR3 length: 15
CDR3 protein: CASSSRGGLNTEAFF
CDR3 DNA: TGCGCCAGCAGCTCACGCGGGGGCCTGAACACTGAAGCTTTCTTT

V gene: TRBV14
clone size: -
D gene: TRBD1
J gene: TRBJ1-1
CDR3 length: 13
CDR3 protein: CASSQAGGSEAFF
CDR3 DNA: TGTGCCAGCAGCCAAGCAGGGGGCAGTGAAGCTTTCTTT

V gene: TRBV5-1
clone size: -
D gene: TRBD2
J gene: TRBJ2-1
CDR3 length: 15
CDR3 protein: CASSLTSGIDNEQFF
CDR3 DNA: TGCGCCAGCAGCTTGACTAGCGGGATAGACAATGAGCAGTTCTTC

V gene: TRBV29-1
clone size: -
D gene: -
J gene: TRBJ2-6
CDR3 length: 14
CDR3 protein: CSVAPSSGANVLTF
CDR3 DNA: TGCAGCGTTGCGCCCAGCTCTGGGGCCAACGTCCTGACTTTC

V gene: TRBV7-7
clone size: -
D gene: -
J gene: TRBJ2-2
CDR3 length: 16
CDR3 protein: CASSSATGGNTGELFF
CDR3 DNA: TGTGCTAGCAGCTCGGCAACCGGGGGAAACACCGGGGAGCTGTTTTTT

V gene: TRBV15
clone size: -
D gene: -
J gene: TRBJ2-7
CDR3 length: 14
CDR3 protein: CATSRTLEDYEQYF
CDR3 DNA: TGTGCCACCAGCAGAACTCTCGAGGACTACGAGCAGTACTTC

V gene: TRBV7-2
clone size: once
D gene: -
J gene: TRBJ1-2
CDR3 length: 13
CDR3 protein: CASSFSDHYGYTF
CDR3 DNA: TGTGCCAGCAGCTTTTCGGACCACTATGGCTACACCTTC

V gene: TRBV29-1
clone size: once
D gene: -
J gene: TRBJ2-7
CDR3 length: 13
CDR3 protein: CSVMTLSSYEQYF
CDR3 DNA: TGCAGCGTTATGACATTAAGCTCCTACGAGCAGTACTTC

V gene: TRBV14
clone size: -
D gene: TRBD1
J gene: TRBJ2-7
CDR3 length: 16
CDR3 protein: CASSEPGRGLLYEQYF
CDR3 DNA: TGTGCCAGCAGCGAACCTGGCAGGGGGCTCCTCTACGAGCAGTACTTC

V gene: TRBV5-6
clone size: -
D gene: -
J gene: TRBJ1-4
CDR3 length: 16
CDR3 protein: CASSSKIRKENEKLFF
CDR3 DNA: TGTGCCAGCAGCTCAAAAATACGGAAGGAGAATGAAAAACTGTTTTTT

V gene: TRBV20-1
clone size: few
D gene: -
J gene: TRBJ2-5
CDR3 length: 12
CDR3 protein: CSAREIRETQYF
CDR3 DNA: TGCAGTGCTAGGGAGATTCGGGAGACCCAGTACTTC

V gene: TRBV7-2
clone size: -
D gene: TRBD1
J gene: TRBJ2-1
CDR3 length: 15
CDR3 protein: CASSLYRGRNNEQFF
CDR3 DNA: TGTGCCAGCAGCTTGTACAGGGGGAGGAACAATGAGCAGTTCTTC

V gene: TRBV30
clone size: -
D gene: -
J gene: TRBJ1-6
CDR3 length: 14
CDR3 protein: CAWTFDSYNSPLHF
CDR3 DNA: TGTGCCTGGACCTTCGACAGCTATAATTCACCCCTCCACTTT

V gene: TRBV20-1
clone size: few
D gene: -
J gene: TRBJ2-4
CDR3 length: 18
CDR3 protein: CSASSFDLNPLAKNIQYF
CDR3 DNA: TGCAGTGCTAGCTCGTTCGACCTCAATCCCTTAGCCAAAAACATTCAGTACTTC

V gene: TRBV7-6
clone size: few
D gene: TRBD1
J gene: TRBJ2-1
CDR3 length: 13
CDR3 protein: CASSEQGVNEQFF
CDR3 DNA: TGTGCCAGCAGCGAGCAGGGGGTCAATGAGCAGTTCTTC

V gene: TRBV5-8
clone size: few
D gene: -
J gene: TRBJ1-2
CDR3 length: 13
CDR3 protein: CASSLLGGNGYTF
CDR3 DNA: TGTGCCAGCAGCTTGTTGGGGGGGAATGGCTACACCTTC

V gene: TRBV5-5
clone size: -
D gene: TRBD2
J gene: TRBJ2-5
CDR3 length: 16
CDR3 protein: CASSSTLTSGVNEQYF
CDR3 DNA: TGTGCCAGCAGCTCCACACTGACTAGCGGGGTAAATGAGCAGTACTTC

V gene: TRBV7-3
clone size: -
D gene: -
J gene: TRBJ2-5
CDR3 length: 13
CDR3 protein: CASTFIGGETQYF
CDR3 DNA: TGTGCCAGCACATTCATAGGCGGGGAGACCCAGTACTTC

V gene: TRBV7-9
clone size: -
D gene: TRBD1
J gene: TRBJ2-7
CDR3 length: 13
CDR3 protein: CASLRAGGYEQYF
CDR3 DNA: TGTGCCAGCTTGCGGGCAGGGGGTTACGAGCAGTACTTC

V gene: TRBV12-3/TRBV12-4
clone size: -
D gene: -
J gene: TRBJ2-5
CDR3 length: 15
CDR3 protein: CASSLTLGTQETQYF
CDR3 DNA: TGTGCCAGCAGTTTAACCCTGGGGACTCAAGAGACCCAGTACTTC

V gene: TRBV15
clone size: -
D gene: -
J gene: TRBJ2-3
CDR3 length: 13
CDR3 protein: CATSRDITDTQYF
CDR3 DNA: TGTGCCACCAGCAGAGATATCACAGATACGCAGTATTTT

V gene: TRBV12-3/TRBV12-4
clone size: -
D gene: -
J gene: TRBJ2-1
CDR3 length: 15
CDR3 protein: CASSMGGPSYNEQFF
CDR3 DNA: TGTGCCAGCAGTATGGGGGGGCCCAGCTACAATGAGCAGTTCTTC

V gene: TRBV20-1
clone size: once
D gene: TRBD2
J gene: TRBJ2-1
CDR3 length: 15
CDR3 protein: CSASIPRGRGDEQFF
CDR3 DNA: TGCAGTGCTAGCATCCCGCGCGGGAGGGGCGATGAGCAGTTCTTC

V gene: TRBV5-1
clone size: -
D gene: -
J gene: TRBJ2-6
CDR3 length: 16
CDR3 protein: CASSAGRISGANVLTF
CDR3 DNA: TGCGCCAGCAGCGCGGGACGGATCTCTGGGGCCAACGTCCTGACTTTC

V gene: TRBV12-3/TRBV12-4
clone size: -
D gene: -
J gene: TRBJ1-5
CDR3 length: 12
CDR3 protein: CASSTRNQPQHF
CDR3 DNA: TGTGCCAGCAGCACCCGGAATCAGCCCCAGCATTTT

V gene: TRBV7-9
clone size: few
D gene: -
J gene: TRBJ2-7
CDR3 length: 16
CDR3 protein: CASSSVVLGISYEQYF
CDR3 DNA: TGTGCCAGCAGCTCAGTCGTTCTAGGGATTTCCTACGAGCAGTACTTC

V gene: TRBV6-2/TRBV6-3
clone size: few
D gene: -
J gene: TRBJ2-5
CDR3 length: 12
CDR3 protein: CASSDRKETQYF
CDR3 DNA: TGTGCCAGCAGCGATAGAAAAGAGACCCAGTACTTC

V gene: TRBV5-1
clone size: few
D gene: TRBD2
J gene: TRBJ2-7
CDR3 length: 16
CDR3 protein: CASSLTGRGSSYEQYF
CDR3 DNA: TGCGCCAGCAGCTTGACCGGGAGGGGAAGCTCCTACGAGCAGTACTTC

V gene: TRBV30
clone size: -
D gene: -
J gene: TRBJ2-1
CDR3 length: 15
CDR3 protein: CAWSDGGTDYNEQFF
CDR3 DNA: TGTGCCTGGAGTGACGGCGGGACGGATTACAATGAGCAGTTCTTC

V gene: TRBV18
clone size: -
D gene: -
J gene: TRBJ2-1
CDR3 length: 14
CDR3 protein: CASSPSQGYNEQFF
CDR3 DNA: TGTGCCAGCTCACCAAGCCAGGGCTACAATGAGCAGTTCTTC